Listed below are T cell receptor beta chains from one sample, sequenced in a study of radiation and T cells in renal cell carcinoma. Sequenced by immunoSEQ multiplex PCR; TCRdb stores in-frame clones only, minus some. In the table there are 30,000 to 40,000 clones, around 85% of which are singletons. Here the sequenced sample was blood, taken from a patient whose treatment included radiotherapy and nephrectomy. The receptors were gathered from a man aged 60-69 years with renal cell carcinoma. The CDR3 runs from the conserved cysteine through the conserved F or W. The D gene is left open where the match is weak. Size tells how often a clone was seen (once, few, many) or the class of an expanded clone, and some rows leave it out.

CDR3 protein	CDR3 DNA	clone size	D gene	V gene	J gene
CASSQGWDRNTEAFF	TGCGCCAGCAGCCAAGGGTGGGACAGGAACACTGAAGCTTTCTTT	.	TRBD1	TRBV4-1	TRBJ1-1
CASIMGGYEGRQPQHF	TGTGCCAGCATCATGGGTGGGTATGAGGGAAGGCAGCCCCAGCATTTT	.	.	TRBV6-4	TRBJ1-5
CSVWVANYEQYF	TGCAGCGTTTGGGTCGCAAACTACGAGCAGTACTTC	.	.	TRBV29-1	TRBJ2-7
CSVLVSFDPRRSTIYF	TGCAGCGTGCTGGTTTCGTTCGACCCCAGGCGGTCCACCATATATTTT	.	.	TRBV29-1	TRBJ1-3
CASSPGLGAATQYF	TGTGCCAGCAGCCCCGGTCTAGGGGCCGCGACGCAGTATTTT	.	.	TRBV7-3	TRBJ2-3
CASSGYPFNYQETQYF	TGTGCCAGCAGCGGCTACCCGTTCAACTACCAAGAGACCCAGTACTTC	.	.	TRBV5-4	TRBJ2-5
CASSLADTQYF	TGTGCCAGCAGCTTAGCAGATACGCAGTATTTT	.	.	TRBV7-2	TRBJ2-3
CASKSADTQYF	TGCGCCAGCAAGAGCGCTGATACGCAGTATTTT	.	.	TRBV5-1	TRBJ2-3
CASSFSLLGTGYYEQYF	TGTGCCAGCAGCTTTTCCTTACTGGGGACAGGGTACTACGAGCAGTACTTC	.	TRBD1	TRBV5-6	TRBJ2-7
CASSLVASPEQYF	TGTGCCAGCAGCTTAGTAGCTAGCCCCGAGCAGTACTTC	once	.	TRBV7-9	TRBJ2-7
CASTPTSGAYNEQFF	TGTGCCAGCACCCCGACTAGCGGGGCATACAATGAGCAGTTCTTC	.	TRBD2	TRBV5-4	TRBJ2-1
CASSDDNHGGYTF	TGTGCCAGCAGTGACGACAACCACGGGGGCTACACCTTC	.	.	TRBV6-4	TRBJ1-2
CAWSPLSRGETQYF	TGTGCCTGGAGTCCCCTTTCTCGGGGGGAGACCCAGTACTTC	.	.	TRBV30	TRBJ2-5
CASSQTGYDSPLHF	TGTGCCAGTAGCCAGACAGGGTACGATTCACCCCTCCACTTT	.	TRBD1	TRBV19	TRBJ1-6
CASSRRDRTSEQYF	TGTGCCAGCAGCCGCCGGGACAGGACCTCCGAGCAGTACTTC	.	TRBD1	TRBV5-6	TRBJ2-7
CAWNRLRGSTPNTGELFF	TGTGCCTGGAACCGCCTCAGGGGCTCAACCCCGAACACCGGGGAGCTGTTTTTT	.	.	TRBV30	TRBJ2-2
CAWRGKAGGYGEQYF	TGTGCCTGGAGGGGGAAAGCGGGAGGGTACGGCGAGCAGTACTTC	.	TRBD2	TRBV30	TRBJ2-7